The following is a T cell receptor beta chain sequence with its context. No antigen is known for it. For the second PCR, which ran for 7 to 11 cycles, a sample-barcoded 5' primer and a J-beta primer mix were used. One entry per CDR3 protein results from TCRdb running MiXCR on the 5' RACE reads. The repertoire holds 540,000 or so distinct CDR3 sequences, with approximately 30% as singletons. The entry originates in a study of blood T cells in healthy people across ages. Study findings and constraints: Roughly linearly, TCR beta diversity per million T cells fell as age increased.

Every donor contributed 7.5 to 10 milliliters of peripheral blood by blood draw. Total RNA amounts of at least 6 micrograms were extracted per sample. This TCR came from a woman in her seventies in good health. Source material: blood.

The CDR3 DNA is TGCGCCAGCAGCCAAGATTACCAGGTCCGCCACGAGCAGTACTTC. Protein: CASSQDYQVRHEQYF. V is TRBV4-3 and J is TRBJ2-7; D unclear. V lost 0 bases, J lost 5 bases, and 14 bases lay in between. This CDR3 comprises 15 residues. CDR1 LGHNA and CDR2 YSLEER come from the germline V gene.